These 13 T cell receptor beta chains were sequenced from one sample in a study of metastatic and nonmetastatic thyroid tumors. All patients were untreated before thyroid surgery. TCRdb ran MiXCR on the PCR reads. In the table there are approximately 28,000 clones, around 16% of which are singletons. The sample consisted of blood. These receptors were taken from a male donor with papillary thyroid cancer or a benign thyroid nodule (not recorded which). Some clones in this sample may be carry-over from other donors' samples.

Only a few counts were recorded for this clone. The genes are TRBV9 and TRBJ2-2; D is uncertain. Germline CDR1 is SGDLS and CDR2 is YYNGEE. The CDR3 extends over 11 amino acids. CDR3 nucleotide sequence: TGTGCGTGGCGTAACACCGGGGAGCTGTTTTTT. Translated: CAWRNTGELFF.

There are many counts of this clone. In this CDR3 the conserved last residue, phenylalanine or tryptophan, is missing, so a read error is likely. The chain joins TRBV2 to TRBJ1-1, with D hard to call. The CDR3 consists of 12 residues. V lost 7 bases to trimming and J lost 5 bases, with 11 bases between them. Per the germline V gene, CDR1 is SNHLY and CDR2 is FYNNEI. CDR3 DNA: TGTGCCAGCATCGGTCTAAGGACTGAAGCTTTCCTT. Translated, it gives CASIGLRTEAFL.

The rearrangement links TRBV7-9 to TRBJ2-7; D not resolved. The ends were cut back, 0 bases at V and 7 bases at J, with 4 bases in the middle. The CDR3 consists of 11 residues. CDR1 is SEHNR, CDR2 FQNEAQ, per germline (reference sequence). The CDR3 region has the DNA TGTGCCAGCAGCTTAGCGCGGGAGCAGTACTTC. It yields the protein CASSLAREQYF.

The sample holds a few counts of this clone. The chain couples TRBV6-1 to TRBJ2-7, with D perhaps given as TRBD1 or TRBD2 (6 bases each). Germline V gives CDR1 MNHNS, CDR2 SASEGT. The CDR3 is made up of 13 amino acids. V was trimmed by 4 bases and J by 3 bases, leaving 10 bases between them. This CDR3 reads CASSVGGGYEQYF. CDR3 nucleotide sequence: TGTGCCAGCAGTGTGGGGGGCGGCTACGAGCAGTACTTC.

The chain employs TRBV18 and TRBJ1-2; no clear D gene. CDR1 is KGHSH, CDR2 LQKENI, per germline. Trimming pared 2 bases from V and 6 bases from J, leaving 7 bases between. This CDR3 is built from 12 residues. In nucleotides, the CDR3 is TGTGCCAGCTCACCAGGTGGCCATGGCTACACCTTC. Its translation is CASSPGGHGYTF.

This clone came up many times. The rearrangement joins TRBV6-6 to TRBJ1-5; D gene unclear. V lost 7 bases, J lost 3 bases, and 28 bases lay in between. The CDR3 is 19 amino acids. Germline-derived CDR1 and CDR2 are MNHNY and SVGAGI (reference sequence). The CDR3 coding sequence is TGTGCCAGCACCCCCGAAGGGCACGGACGGACGAAATCCAATCAGCCCCAGCATTTT. As protein: CASTPEGHGRTKSNQPQHF.

This clone was counted at least ten times. The V call is TRBV28, the J call TRBJ1-5; the D is unclear. CDR3 length: 15 amino acids. Germline V gene lookup returns CDR1 MDHEN and CDR2 SYDVKM. Trimming took off 8 bases at V and 0 bases at J, with 14 bases between the two ends. The CDR3 loop reads CASLVHKHSNQPQHF. The CDR3, as DNA: TGTGCCAGCCTCGTTCACAAGCATAGCAATCAGCCCCAGCATTTT.

This clone was counted many times. The chain couples TRBV2 to TRBJ2-7, with 9 bases identical to TRBD2. There are 16 residues in the CDR3. The ends lost 5 bases at V and 3 bases at J; junction bases unmatched: 11. Per the germline V gene, CDR1 is SNHLY and CDR2 is FYNNEI. The CDR3 is CASSTTLAGVSYEQYF. CDR3 DNA: TGTGCCAGCAGTACCACTTTAGCGGGAGTAAGCTACGAGCAGTACTTC.

This clone was observed many times. The CDR3 loop is CASSNRDRGPSQPQHF. CDR3 sequence (DNA): TGTGCCAGTAGTAACCGGGACAGGGGCCCCAGTCAGCCCCAGCATTTT. The rearrangement links TRBV19 to TRBJ1-5; 10 bases map to TRBD1. Germline CDR1 is LNHDA and CDR2 is SQIVND (reference sequence). The CDR3 loop spans 16 amino acids. The junction had 9 bases not matched to a gene; V was cut back by 4 bases and J by 6 bases.

This clone occurred many times. The chain couples TRBV20-1 to TRBJ1-2; D unclear. Germline CDR1 DFQATT, CDR2 SNEGSKA (reference sequence). V dropped 1 base and J dropped 2 bases, with 8 bases sitting between them. This CDR3 contains 13 residues. The CDR3 DNA reads TGCAGTGCTAGAGGTTCCTACAACTATGGCTACACCTTC. Amino acid sequence: CSARGSYNYGYTF.

This clone has at least ten counts. The chain is built from TRBV11-3 and TRBJ2-7, with 7 bases fitting TRBD2. The length of the CDR3 is 14 residues. The V segment lost 5 bases and the J segment 7 bases; nucleotides outside the gene matches: 11. Germline lookup yields CDR1 SGHNT and CDR2 YENEEA. CDR3 sequence (DNA): TGTGCCAGCAGCATCTCTAGCGGTTCGAGGGAGCAGTACTTC. Its protein product is CASSISSGSREQYF.

The chain is built from TRBV20-1 and TRBJ1-5; 9 bases are shared with TRBD1. Per germline, CDR1 DFQATT and CDR2 SNEGSKA (reference sequence). The CDR3 is made up of 13 amino acids. V lost 0 bases, J lost 14 bases, and 8 bases stayed unmatched. In DNA form, the CDR3 reads TGCAGTGCTAGAGAGCCTGGACAGGGGTTCGAGCATTTT. The encoded protein is CSAREPGQGFEHF.

This clone has a count of ten or more. V and J are TRBV27 and TRBJ1-2; tentative D call: TRBD1 (5 bases). The CDR3 length is 15 residues. V was trimmed by 3 bases and J by 7 bases, leaving 18 bases between them. In germline, CDR1 is MNHEY, CDR2 SMNVEV (reference sequence). CDR3 nucleotide sequence: TGTGCCAGCAGTTTGGGCGGGGGTGGAATTTTTGGCTACACCTTC. Its protein is CASSLGGGGIFGYTF.